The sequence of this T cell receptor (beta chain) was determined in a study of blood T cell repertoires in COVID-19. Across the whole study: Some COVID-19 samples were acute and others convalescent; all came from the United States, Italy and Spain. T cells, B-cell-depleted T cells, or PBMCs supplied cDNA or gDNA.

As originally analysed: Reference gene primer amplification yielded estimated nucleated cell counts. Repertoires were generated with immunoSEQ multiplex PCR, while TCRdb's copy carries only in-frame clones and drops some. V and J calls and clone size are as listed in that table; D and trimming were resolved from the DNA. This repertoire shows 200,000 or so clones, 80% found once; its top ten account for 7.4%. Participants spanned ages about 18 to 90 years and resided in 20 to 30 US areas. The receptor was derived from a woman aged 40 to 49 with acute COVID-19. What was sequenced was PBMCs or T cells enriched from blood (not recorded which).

CDR3 sequence: CASSDIPGQGRNGYTF. CDR3 DNA: TGTGCCAGCAGCGACATACCGGGACAGGGTAGGAATGGCTACACCTTC. The chain is built from TRBV2 and TRBJ1-2, with 9 bases aligning to TRBD1. The CDR3 has 16 amino acids. CDR1 and CDR2 from the germline V gene are SNHLY and FYNNEI. Trimming cost V 6 bases and J 6 bases; bases outside gene matches: 14.